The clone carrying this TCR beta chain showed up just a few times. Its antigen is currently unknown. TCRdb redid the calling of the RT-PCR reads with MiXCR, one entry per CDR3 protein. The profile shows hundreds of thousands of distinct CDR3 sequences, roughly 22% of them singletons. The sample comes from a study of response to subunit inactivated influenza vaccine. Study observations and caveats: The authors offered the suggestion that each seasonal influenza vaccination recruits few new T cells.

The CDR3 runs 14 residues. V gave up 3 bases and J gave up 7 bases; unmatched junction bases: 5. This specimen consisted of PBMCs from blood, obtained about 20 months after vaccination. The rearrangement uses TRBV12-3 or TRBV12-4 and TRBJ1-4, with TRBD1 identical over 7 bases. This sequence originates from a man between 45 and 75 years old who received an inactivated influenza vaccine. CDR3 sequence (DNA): TGTGCCAGCAGTTTCGCGGCAGGGGGTGAAAAACTGTTTTTT. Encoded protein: CASSFAAGGEKLFF.